This entry lists 16 T cell receptor beta chains sequenced from one sample in a study of control samples from healthy donors and cancer patients. Assay used: immunoSEQ multiplex PCR; TCRdb lists only in-frame clones, some missing. The data show more than 50,000 clones, roughly 86% seen once. The specimen sequenced was blood. The receptors here all came from a man between 50 and 59 years old in good health.

This chain joins TRBV7-3 and TRBJ1-6, with D unresolved. Between the trimmed V and J ends, which lost 0 bases and 10 bases, there was a span of 10 bases. This CDR3 region has 14 residues. Germline CDR1 reads SGHTA; CDR2 reads FQGTGA. CDR3 sequence (DNA): TGTGCCAGCAGCTTAACCGGGTTCACCTCACCCCTCCACTTT. This sequence encodes CASSLTGFTSPLHF.

J is TRBJ1-6 and V is TRBV28; 7 bases agree with TRBD1. The length of the CDR3 is 17 residues. The V segment lost 5 bases and the J segment 0 bases; nucleotides outside the gene matches: 7. The germline V gene has CDR1 MDHEN and CDR2 SYDVKM. This chain's CDR3 is CASSILRGSSYNSPLHF. The CDR3 nucleotides read TGTGCCAGCAGTATCCTCAGGGGGAGCTCCTATAATTCACCCCTCCACTTT.

The chain links TRBV5-1 to TRBJ2-2, with 10 positions matching TRBD2. V was clipped by 4 bases and J by 0 bases; unmatched bases: 12. There are 19 residues in the CDR3. Germline-derived CDR1 and CDR2 are SGHRS and YFSETQ. In nucleotides, the CDR3 is TGCGCCAGCAGCCAGCGCCAACCGGGACTAGCGACGAACACCGGGGAGCTGTTTTTT. Protein sequence: CASSQRQPGLATNTGELFF.

The J gene is TRBJ2-7, the V gene TRBV29-1; TRBD1 aligns across 8 bases. The CDR3 is 12 amino acids. Germline V gene data show CDR1 as SQVTM and CDR2 as ANQGSEA. V lost 7 bases to trimming and J lost 1 base; unmatched junction nucleotides: 3. The DNA for the CDR3 is TGCAGCGACCGGGACAGGTCCTACGAGCAGTACTTC. This gives the protein CSDRDRSYEQYF.

The V gene is TRBV28, the J gene TRBJ1-1; D is perhaps TRBD1 (6 bases). The CDR3 is 12 residues long. Trimming removed 7 bases at V and 5 bases at J, with 11 bases between. In germline, CDR1 is MDHEN, CDR2 SYDVKM. CDR3 protein: CASILGGTEAFF. The CDR3 coding sequence is TGTGCCAGCATCTTAGGGGGTACTGAAGCTTTCTTT.

The genes are TRBV27 and TRBJ2-5, with 14 bases aligning to TRBD2. In germline, CDR1 is MNHEY, CDR2 SMNVEV (reference sequence). The CDR3 loop spans 16 amino acids. The V and J ends lost 5 bases and 5 bases, in that order; junction bases with no gene match: 7. The CDR3 here is CASSLGLAGAWETQYF. In DNA form, the CDR3 reads TGTGCCAGCAGTCTGGGACTAGCGGGAGCATGGGAGACCCAGTACTTC.

The chain joins TRBV27 to TRBJ1-5; the match to TRBD1 covers 7 bases. V dropped 6 bases and J dropped 0; count of bases not matched to a gene: 2. Germline V gene sequence: CDR1 MNHEY, CDR2 SMNVEV (reference sequence). This CDR3 has 14 residues. The CDR3: CASRGTASNQPQHF. The CDR3 coding sequence is TGTGCCAGCAGAGGGACAGCTAGCAATCAGCCCCAGCATTTT.

V usage is TRBV5-1 and J usage is TRBJ1-1; 9 bases match TRBD1. The CDR3 loop spans 17 amino acids. Germline lookup yields CDR1 SGHRS and CDR2 YFSETQ. V was clipped by 0 bases and J by 11 bases; unmatched bases: 17. As DNA, the CDR3 is TGCGCCAGCAGCTTGGCCAGTGGGGATAGTGGACAGGGGCGGGCTTTCTTT. Protein product: CASSLASGDSGQGRAFF.

The chain recombines TRBV28 with TRBJ2-5; no clear D gene. V lost 4 bases and J 6 bases, leaving 12 bases between the germline ends. Germline loops: CDR1 MDHEN, CDR2 SYDVKM. The CDR3 consists of 13 residues. The CDR3 coding sequence is TGTGCCAGCAGTTGGAGTTCGCCGAAGACCCAGTACTTC. Its translation: CASSWSSPKTQYF.

This clone showed up just a few times. J is TRBJ1-1 and V is TRBV18; no clear D gene. V lost 3 bases and J lost 6, with 11 bases in between. The CDR3 runs 13 residues. Germline-derived CDR1 and CDR2 are KGHSH and LQKENI. The DNA of the CDR3 is TGTGCCAGCTCACCTAACCCTGCTGCTGAAGCTTTCTTT. It codes for CASSPNPAAEAFF.

The chain carries TRBV24-1 and TRBJ1-1, with D maybe TRBD1 (6 bases). CDR1 and CDR2 (germline): KGHDR, SFDVKD. The CDR3 spans 15 residues. Between the trimmed V and J ends, which lost 4 bases and 11 bases, there was a span of 22 bases. CDR3 sequence (DNA): TGTGCCACCAGTGACCCTGCCGAGGGGGGCCGGGGGGCTTTCTTT. Translation gives CATSDPAEGGRGAFF.

V and J are TRBV3-1 (or the pseudogene TRBV3-2) and TRBJ2-3; 7 nucleotides match TRBD1. Per germline, CDR1 LGHDT and CDR2 YNNKEL (reference sequence). The CDR3 has 17 residues. J was trimmed by 0 bases and V by 0 bases; bases with no gene match: 6. As DNA, the CDR3 is TGTGCCAGCAGCCAAGATAGAGGGACAGCTAGCACAGATACGCAGTATTTT. It specifies CASSQDRGTASTDTQYF.

The chain couples TRBV7-3 to TRBJ2-1, with D unclear. Trimming removed 6 bases from V and 0 bases from J, with 15 bases in between. CDR3 length: 16 amino acids. The germline V gene has CDR1 SGHTA and CDR2 FQGTGA. Here the CDR3 DNA reads TGTGCCAGCAGTCGAGACTCCCCGAGCTCCTACAATGAGCAGTTCTTC. As protein: CASSRDSPSSYNEQFF.

The rearrangement links TRBV4-2 to TRBJ2-1; TRBD2 is a possible D gene (6 bases). Germline-derived CDR1 and CDR2 are LGHNA and YNFKEQ. This CDR3 has 17 residues. Trimming removed 2 bases at V and 4 bases at J, with 18 bases between. The CDR3 here is CASSQPLTSLSYNEQFF. In DNA form, the CDR3 reads TGTGCCAGCAGCCAACCTTTGACTAGTTTGTCTTACAATGAGCAGTTCTTC.

The chain combines TRBV2 with TRBJ2-7, with TRBD2 identical over 13 bases. After removal of 6 bases from V and 2 bases from J, the junction contained 4 bases not matched to a gene. The CDR3 loop spans 15 amino acids. Germline V gene lookup returns CDR1 SNHLY and CDR2 FYNNEI. CDR3 protein: CASSPTSGRPYEQYF. In DNA form, the CDR3 reads TGTGCCAGCAGCCCGACTAGCGGGAGGCCCTACGAGCAGTACTTC.

V usage is TRBV23-1 and J usage is TRBJ2-1; 13 bases line up with TRBD2. TRBV23-1 is identified as an open reading frame with a role that is uncertain. The CDR3 runs 14 residues. V shed 10 bases, J shed 7 bases, and the junction held 7 bases outside the gene matches. The CDR3 region is CATLGLAGLNEQFF. The DNA of the CDR3 is TGCGCCACCCTGGGACTAGCGGGACTTAATGAGCAGTTCTTC.